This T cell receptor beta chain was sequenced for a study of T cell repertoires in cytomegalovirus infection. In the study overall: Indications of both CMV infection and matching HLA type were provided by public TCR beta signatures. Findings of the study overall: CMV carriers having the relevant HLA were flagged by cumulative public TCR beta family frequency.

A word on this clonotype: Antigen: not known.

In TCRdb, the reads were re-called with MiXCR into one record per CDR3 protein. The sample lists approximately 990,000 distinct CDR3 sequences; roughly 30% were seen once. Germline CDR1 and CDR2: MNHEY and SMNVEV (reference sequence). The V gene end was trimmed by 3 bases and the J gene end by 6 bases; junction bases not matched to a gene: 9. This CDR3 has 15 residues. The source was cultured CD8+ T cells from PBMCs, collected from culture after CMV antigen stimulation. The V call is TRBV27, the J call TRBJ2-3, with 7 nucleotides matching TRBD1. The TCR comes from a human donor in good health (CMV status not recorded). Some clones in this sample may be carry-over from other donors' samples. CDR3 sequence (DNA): TGTGCCAGCAGTTTCTCGACAGGGTGGCAGGATACGCAGTATTTT. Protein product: CASSFSTGWQDTQYF.